This TCR beta chain was recovered during a study of T cell responses to AZD1222 COVID-19 vaccine. Study context: Both about-4-week and about-12-week second-dose recipients were combined. Whole-study findings and limits: Nearly half of unique spike-specific TCRs reportedly avoided B.1.351 and B.1.1.7 mutated regions.

Note on this clone: The antigen remains undetermined.

Sequencing was performed with immunoSEQ multiplex PCR; in TCRdb, only in-frame clones are kept and a portion is missing. Among about 120,000 clones, approximately 89% were seen once, and the ten largest hold approximately 4.2%. Per germline, CDR1 SGHTA and CDR2 FQGNSA. Trimming removed 3 bases at V and 2 bases at J, with 15 bases between. The CDR3 covers 16 residues. This TCR derives from an adult in good health. This specimen consisted of peripheral blood, obtained on day 0 of AZD1222 vaccination. The J gene is TRBJ2-3, the V gene TRBV7-2, with D possibly matching TRBD2 (5 bases). CDR3 in amino acids: CASSFGGGRYTDTQYF. CDR3 DNA sequence: TGTGCCAGCAGCTTTGGAGGAGGCAGGTACACAGATACGCAGTATTTT.